Each of the 20 T cell receptor beta chains below was sequenced from the same sample in a study of T-cell memory formation after mild COVID-19. TCRdb re-analysed the 5' RACE reads in MiXCR, keeping a single row per CDR3 protein. Among roughly 150,000 distinct CDR3 sequences listed, about 14% were seen once. The material sequenced was PBMCs or a T cell subset sorted from them (not recorded which). These receptors came from an adult woman who had mild COVID-19 (a few samples of this study predate the infection). Cell type and time point are not known.

The rearrangement uses TRBV6-6 and TRBJ2-1; tentatively, D is TRBD2 (5 bases). In germline, CDR1 is MNHNY, CDR2 SVGAGI (reference sequence). V dropped 6 bases and J dropped 9 bases, with 24 bases sitting between them. This CDR3 is 16 amino acids long. The CDR3 region has the DNA TGTGCCAGCAGCCCCCCGAGTAGCGCCCTTTTTTGTGAGCAGTTCTTC. It codes for CASSPPSSALFCEQFF.

This clonotype was detected a few times. This rearrangement joins TRBV29-1 to TRBJ2-6; D not certain. The germline gives CDR1 SQVTM, CDR2 ANQGSEA. This CDR3 has 17 amino acids. The V gene lost 3 bases and the J gene lost 0 bases, with 15 bases spanning the gap. The CDR3, as DNA: TGCAGCGTTGAGACGACACCATACCACTCTGGGGCCAACGTCCTGACTTTC. Its protein is CSVETTPYHSGANVLTF.

V gene TRBV4-2 combines with J gene TRBJ1-4, with no clear D. The germline CDR1 and CDR2 sequences are LGHNA and YNFKEQ. The CDR3 is 17 residues long. V lost 1 base and J 3 bases, leaving 15 bases between the germline ends. The CDR3 bases are TGTGCCAGCAGCCAAGTTCGGCGGGGTGATGCTAATGAAAAACTGTTTTTT. Translating it yields CASSQVRRGDANEKLFF.

Only a few counts were recorded for this clonotype. This rearrangement joins TRBV18 to TRBJ2-1, with D perhaps TRBD2 (5 bases). Germline CDR1 and CDR2: KGHSH and LQKENI. The V gene lost 3 bases and the J gene lost 8 bases, with 17 bases spanning the gap. The CDR3 spans 15 residues. CDR3 bases: TGTGCCAGCTCACCCCGGACCCCGGAGGTGGATGAGCAGTTCTTC. This codes for CASSPRTPEVDEQFF.

This clonotype was detected a few times. V is TRBV9 and J is TRBJ1-1, with D possibly being TRBD1 (5 bases). The germline V gene encodes CDR1 SGDLS and CDR2 YYNGEE. The CDR3 loop spans 15 amino acids. V lost 4 bases and J lost 4, with 17 bases in between. The CDR3 loop reads CASSPRDGSTTEAFF. The CDR3 region has the DNA TGTGCCAGCAGCCCCAGGGACGGGTCTACCACTGAAGCTTTCTTT.

This clonotype was seen only a few times. The genes are TRBV30 and TRBJ2-1, with 8 bases fitting TRBD2. CDR1 is GTSNPN and CDR2 is SVGIG in the germline V gene (reference sequence). The CDR3 is made up of 17 amino acids. The V gene end was trimmed by 3 bases and the J gene end by 7 bases; junction bases not matched to a gene: 17. CDR3 nucleotides: TGTGCCTGGAGGAGAGAGGCGGGGGGCTTACGTCTGAATGAGCAGTTCTTC. Protein product: CAWRREAGGLRLNEQFF.

The V call is TRBV7-2, the J call TRBJ2-1, with a weak D call TRBD2 (5 bases). Between the trimmed V and J ends, which lost 1 base and 3 bases, there was a span of 13 bases. The CDR3 contains 16 residues. The germline CDR1 and CDR2 sequences are SGHTA and FQGNSA. The CDR3 loop is CASSLVPSRYYNEQFF. CDR3 nucleotides: TGTGCCAGCAGCTTAGTTCCTAGCCGGTACTACAATGAGCAGTTCTTC.

V and J are TRBV12-3 or TRBV12-4 and TRBJ2-7; a possible D gene is TRBD2 (6 bases). Trimming cost V 5 bases and J 1 base, with 15 bases left between them. This CDR3 is built from 15 residues. Here the CDR3 reads CASSPRRSGSYEQYF. CDR3 DNA sequence: TGTGCCAGCAGTCCCCGTCGGAGCGGGTCCTACGAGCAGTACTTC.

The chain uses TRBV4-1 and TRBJ2-5; TRBD1 matches 7 bases. The CDR3 sequence is 13 residues long. Germline assignment: CDR1 MGHRA and CDR2 YSYEKL. The ends lost 5 bases at V and 3 bases at J; junction bases unmatched: 3. CDR3 loop: CASSRGQKETQYF. DNA for the CDR3: TGCGCCAGCAGCAGGGGACAGAAAGAGACCCAGTACTTC.

This clonotype was counted between two and nine times. The chain links TRBV15 to TRBJ2-6, with 8 bases lining up with TRBD2. Trimming removed 0 bases from V and 4 bases from J; junction bases left unmatched: 8. This CDR3 comprises 18 residues. From germline, CDR1 is LNHNV and CDR2 YYDKDF (reference sequence). The CDR3 protein is CATSREYSGIAGANVLTF. In DNA, the CDR3 is TGTGCCACCAGCAGAGAATATAGCGGGATAGCAGGGGCCAACGTCCTGACTTTC.

The chain joins TRBV4-2 to TRBJ2-3; D perhaps matches TRBD2 (5 bases). This CDR3 region has 16 residues. The ends were cut back, 4 bases at V and 2 bases at J, with 16 bases in the middle. Germline assignment: CDR1 LGHNA and CDR2 YNFKEQ. The CDR3 DNA reads TGTGCCAGCAGCCGCCAAGGAGGAACCCTCACAGATACGCAGTATTTT. Its protein is CASSRQGGTLTDTQYF.

V usage is TRBV3-1 and J usage is TRBJ2-7, with D perhaps matching TRBD2 (5 bases). This CDR3 contains 14 residues. The germline CDR1 and CDR2 sequences are LGHDT and YNNKEL (reference sequence). The germline V and J ends were trimmed by 6 bases and 6 bases, with 18 bases remaining between them. DNA of the CDR3: TGTGCCAGCAGTCGGGCGAGGGCCCCCGTCGAGCAGTACTTC. Encoded protein: CASSRARAPVEQYF.

This clonotype was seen only a few times. The gene calls are TRBV27 and TRBJ2-1, with D possibly matching TRBD1 (5 bases). CDR3 size: 15 residues. Germline V gene lookup returns CDR1 MNHEY and CDR2 SMNVEV (reference sequence). Trimming left V 5 bases short and J 2 bases short, with 13 bases between. CDR3 in amino acids: CASSHEAGTYNEQFF. CDR3 DNA: TGTGCCAGCAGTCATGAGGCAGGGACCTACAATGAGCAGTTCTTC.

The chain combines TRBV5-1 with TRBJ2-6; D is possibly TRBD1 or TRBD2 (7 bases each). This CDR3 comprises 15 residues. The germline V gene has CDR1 SGHRS and CDR2 YFSETQ. The ends were cut back, 4 bases at V and 2 bases at J, with 10 bases in the middle. The CDR3 sequence is CASSAGGAGANVLTF. Written as DNA, the CDR3 is TGCGCCAGCAGCGCAGGGGGGGCTGGGGCCAACGTCCTGACTTTC.

The chain combines TRBV5-5 with TRBJ2-3; D unresolved. The length of the CDR3 is 14 residues. From germline, CDR1 is SGHKS and CDR2 YYEKEE (reference sequence). Trimming cost V 0 bases and J 4 bases, with 9 bases left between them. The CDR3 DNA is TGTGCCAGCAGCTTGGGGGGTTCGGCAGATACGCAGTATTTT. Translated: CASSLGGSADTQYF.

This clonotype was detected only a few times. CDR3 DNA: TGTGCCAGCAGCCCGGGCCGTAGTACAGGGCCTACGCAGTATTTT. Protein sequence: CASSPGRSTGPTQYF. This chain links TRBV6-2 or TRBV6-3 with TRBJ2-3; the D gene is possibly TRBD1 (6 bases). Germline CDR1 and CDR2: MNHEY and SVGEGT. This CDR3 has 15 residues. V was cut by 6 bases and J by 8 bases, with 21 bases left in between.

This clonotype was seen a few times. The CDR3 is CASSLAGSNTGELFF. The CDR3 DNA reads TGTGCCAGCAGCCTAGCGGGGTCGAACACCGGGGAGCTGTTTTTT. The V gene is TRBV12-3 or TRBV12-4, the J gene TRBJ2-2, with 9 bases fitting TRBD2. The CDR3 has 15 residues. V shed 6 bases and J 0 bases; nucleotides not matched to a gene: 2.

This clonotype was found many times. This chain connects TRBV6-2 or TRBV6-3 to TRBJ2-7; D uncertain. The length of the CDR3 is 11 residues. Trimming removed 4 bases at V and 2 bases at J, with 3 bases between. The germline gives CDR1 MNHEY, CDR2 SVGEGT. The DNA of the CDR3 is TGTGCCAGCAGTTTTACCTACGAGCAGTACTTC. It specifies CASSFTYEQYF.

This clonotype was counted at least ten times. This sequence joins TRBV24-1 and TRBJ2-2; TRBD2 is a possible D gene (6 bases). V dropped 8 bases and J dropped 5 bases, with 11 bases sitting between them. The CDR3 sequence is 13 residues long. Germline V gene sequence: CDR1 KGHDR, CDR2 SFDVKD. The CDR3 sequence: CATTGASTGELFF. The CDR3 DNA sequence: TGTGCCACCACGGGAGCGTCTACCGGGGAGCTGTTTTTT.

The genes are TRBV7-2 and TRBJ2-7; weak D call: TRBD1 (5 bases). V was pared by 3 bases and J by 3 bases, with 15 bases between. The CDR3 has 15 residues. Germline CDR1 and CDR2: SGHTA and FQGNSA. The CDR3 protein is CASSFPHAGNYEQYF. The CDR3 bases are TGTGCCAGCAGCTTCCCTCATGCAGGGAACTACGAGCAGTACTTC.